The present T cell receptor beta chain was sequenced within a study of persistence of HIV-infected CD4 T cells. As for the study in general: Donors had been on suppressive ART for a median of 8 years.

Worth noting for this clone: What it binds is unknown.

Germline V gene data show CDR1 as SGHTA and CDR2 as FQGNSA. V was clipped by 5 bases and J by 9 bases; unmatched bases: 9. CDR3 length: 15 amino acids. Study findings and constraints: Rare CMV-responding cells carrying HIV-1 proviruses were not analyzed separately for TCR.

The libraries were made with immunoSEQ version 4 in survey mode. Template was genomic DNA at about 9.3 ng/uL, with up to roughly 1 ug used per sample. Some clones are missing from TCRdb's copy, which holds only in-frame ones; the method was immunoSEQ multiplex PCR. The sample consists of about 40,000 clones, about 87% of them appearing once. Anti-CD3/anti-CD28 beads served as a nonspecific positive control stimulus. CD4+ T cells upregulating both CD40 ligand and CD69 were sorted as responding cells. Donors were HIV-1-infected adults who began suppressive ART during chronic infection. The TCR originated in an adult man with HIV who was CMV-seropositive. The sample was CD4+ T cells sorted from PBMCs after roughly 19-hour stimulation, taken from a patient who received antiretroviral therapy. The chain has TRBV7-2 and TRBJ2-1; 11 bases are a match to TRBD2. The CDR3 spells CASSLQFSGRGEQFF. The CDR3 coding sequence is TGTGCCAGCAGCCTTCAATTTAGCGGGAGGGGTGAGCAGTTCTTC.